A single sample is the source of the 8 T cell receptor beta chains below, sequenced in a study of blood T cell repertoires in COVID-19. Some clones are missing from TCRdb's copy, which holds only in-frame ones; the method was immunoSEQ multiplex PCR. The data show 650,000 to 800,000 clones, around 89% seen once. The sample consisted of peripheral blood. Source of these receptors: a woman aged 18-35 years with acute or convalescent COVID-19.

The chain uses TRBV5-1 and TRBJ2-1; 8 nucleotides align to TRBD2. The J segment lost 5 bases and the V segment lost 0 bases, leaving 7 bases of the junction unmatched. The CDR3 has 16 residues. Germline CDR1 and CDR2: SGHRS and YFSETQ. CDR3 region: CASSLGLAGPNNEQFF. The CDR3 region has the DNA TGCGCCAGCAGCTTGGGTTTAGCGGGGCCTAACAATGAGCAGTTCTTC.

The rearrangement links TRBV9 to TRBJ1-4, with 7 bases fitting TRBD1. Germline V gene data show CDR1 as SGDLS and CDR2 as YYNGEE. Trimming cost V 3 bases and J 7 bases; bases outside gene matches: 9. CDR3 length: 15 amino acids. Here the CDR3 DNA reads TGTGCCAGCAGCGCCGACGGGACAGACTCTGAAAAACTGTTTTTT. Translated: CASSADGTDSEKLFF.

V gene TRBV24-1 combines with J gene TRBJ1-5, with D uncertain. Germline loops: CDR1 KGHDR, CDR2 SFDVKD. This CDR3 contains 15 residues. The V and J ends lost 3 bases and 7 bases respectively, with 15 bases between them. The CDR3 DNA is TGTGCCACCAGTGATGGCGGGTTTCCCAGCCAGCCCCAGCATTTT. Translated: CATSDGGFPSQPQHF.

The chain links TRBV29-1 to TRBJ1-2, with 8 bases identical to TRBD1. The V gene end was trimmed by 5 bases and the J gene end by 8 bases; junction bases not matched to a gene: 10. The CDR3 is 13 amino acids. Germline V gives CDR1 SQVTM, CDR2 ANQGSEA. The CDR3: CSVFSGTGFGYTF. CDR3 coding DNA: TGCAGCGTTTTTTCAGGGACAGGCTTCGGCTACACCTTC.

V and J are TRBV7-6 and TRBJ2-7; unclear D gene. Per germline, CDR1 SGHVS and CDR2 FNYEAQ. The ends were cut back, 2 bases at V and 6 bases at J, with 8 bases in the middle. CDR3 length: 12 amino acids. CDR3 protein: CASSLTLGEQYF. As DNA, the CDR3 is TGTGCCAGCAGCTTAACCCTCGGCGAGCAGTACTTC.

The rearrangement joins TRBV6-5 to TRBJ1-1; 7 positions agree with TRBD1. Germline V gene lookup returns CDR1 MNHEY and CDR2 SVGAGI. CDR3 length equals 13 residues. J was trimmed by 5 bases and V by 9 bases; bases with no gene match: 9. The CDR3 loop is CASLRGENTEAFF. CDR3 coding DNA: TGTGCCAGTCTCAGGGGGGAGAATACTGAAGCTTTCTTT.

The chain's CDR3 is CATSDRDREKETQYF. CDR3 nucleotide sequence: TGTGCCACCAGTGACCGGGACAGGGAAAAAGAGACCCAGTACTTC. The V and J genes are TRBV24-1 and TRBJ2-5, with 9 bases lining up with TRBD1. Trimming at V came to 4 bases and at J to 3 bases, leaving 5 bases not matched to a gene. Germline values: CDR1 KGHDR, CDR2 SFDVKD. CDR3 length: 15 amino acids.

The chain is built from TRBV5-1 and TRBJ1-3; D not resolved. CDR1 and CDR2 (germline): SGHRS, YFSETQ. The CDR3 consists of 15 residues. V was pared by 1 base and J by 2 bases, with 10 bases between. The CDR3, as DNA: TGCGCCAGCAGCTTGAGTCTGAGAGCTGGAAACACCATATATTTT. Its protein product is CASSLSLRAGNTIYF. Together with reference TRBV5-1 and TRBJ1-3, the CDR3 gives the full variable domain: KAGVTQTPRYLIKTRGQQVTLSCSPISGHRSVSWYQQTPGQGLQFLFEYFSETQRNKGNFPGRFSGRQFSNSRSEMNVSTLELGDSALYLCASSLSLRAGNTIYFGEGSWLTVV.